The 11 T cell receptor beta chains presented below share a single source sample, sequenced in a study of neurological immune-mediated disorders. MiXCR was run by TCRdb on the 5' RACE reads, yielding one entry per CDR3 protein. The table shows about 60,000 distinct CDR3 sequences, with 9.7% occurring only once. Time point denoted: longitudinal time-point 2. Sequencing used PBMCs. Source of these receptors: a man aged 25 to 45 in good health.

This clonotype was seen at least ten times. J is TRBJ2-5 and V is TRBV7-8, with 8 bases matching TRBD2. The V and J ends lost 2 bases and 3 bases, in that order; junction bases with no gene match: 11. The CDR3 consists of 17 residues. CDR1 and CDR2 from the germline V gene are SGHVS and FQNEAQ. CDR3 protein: CASSLSLMGAGEETQYF. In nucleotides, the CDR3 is TGTGCCAGCAGCTTATCTCTGATGGGAGCGGGAGAAGAGACCCAGTACTTC.

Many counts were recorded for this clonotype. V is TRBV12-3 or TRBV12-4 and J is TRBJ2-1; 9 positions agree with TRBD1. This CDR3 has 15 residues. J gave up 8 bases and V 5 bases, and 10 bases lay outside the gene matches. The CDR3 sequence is CASSPSGTGRDEQFF. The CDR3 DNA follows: TGTGCCAGCAGTCCGTCCGGGACAGGGCGGGATGAGCAGTTCTTC.

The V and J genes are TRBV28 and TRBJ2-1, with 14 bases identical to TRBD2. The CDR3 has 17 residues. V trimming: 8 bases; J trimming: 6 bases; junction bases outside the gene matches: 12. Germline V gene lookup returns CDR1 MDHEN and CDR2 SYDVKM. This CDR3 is CASLSFRTSGRTNEQFF. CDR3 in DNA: TGTGCCAGCCTTAGTTTCCGGACTAGCGGGAGGACCAATGAGCAGTTCTTC.

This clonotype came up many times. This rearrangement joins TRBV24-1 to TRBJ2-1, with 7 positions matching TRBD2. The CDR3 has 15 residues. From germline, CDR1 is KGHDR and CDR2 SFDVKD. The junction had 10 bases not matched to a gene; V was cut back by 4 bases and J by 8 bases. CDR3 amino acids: CATSDPHTAGDEQFF. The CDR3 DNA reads TGTGCCACCAGTGACCCTCATACCGCGGGGGATGAGCAGTTCTTC.

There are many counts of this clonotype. This CDR3 reads CSVEGEPGQGPGGYTF. As DNA, the CDR3 is TGCAGCGTTGAAGGGGAGCCGGGACAGGGGCCAGGAGGCTACACCTTC. The chain uses TRBV29-1 and TRBJ1-2, with 10 bases identical to TRBD1. The CDR3 runs to 16 residues. Germline trimming cut 1 base from V and 8 bases from J; bases unmatched to any gene: 13. The V gene's germline CDR1 is SQVTM and CDR2 ANQGSEA.

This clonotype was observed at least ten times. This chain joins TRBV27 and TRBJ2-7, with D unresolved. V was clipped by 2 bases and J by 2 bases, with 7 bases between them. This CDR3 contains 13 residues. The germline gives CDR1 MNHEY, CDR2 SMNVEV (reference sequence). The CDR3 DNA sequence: TGTGCCAGCAGTTTAGCGGTTACCTACGAGCAGTACTTC. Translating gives CASSLAVTYEQYF.

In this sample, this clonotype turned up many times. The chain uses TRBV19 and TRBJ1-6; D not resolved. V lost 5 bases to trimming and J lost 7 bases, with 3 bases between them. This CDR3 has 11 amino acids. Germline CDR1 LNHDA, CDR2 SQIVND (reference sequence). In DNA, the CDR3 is TGTGCCAGTAGTGGGAATTCACCCCTCCACTTT. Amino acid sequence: CASSGNSPLHF.

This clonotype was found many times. CDR3 region: CASSLGIGAGELFF. The CDR3 DNA sequence: TGCGCCAGCAGCTTGGGGATAGGGGCCGGGGAGCTGTTTTTT. The rearrangement links TRBV5-1 to TRBJ2-2; maybe TRBD1 (5 bases). Germline assignment: CDR1 SGHRS and CDR2 YFSETQ. Trimming left V 0 bases short and J 6 bases short, with 9 bases between. This CDR3 has 14 amino acids.

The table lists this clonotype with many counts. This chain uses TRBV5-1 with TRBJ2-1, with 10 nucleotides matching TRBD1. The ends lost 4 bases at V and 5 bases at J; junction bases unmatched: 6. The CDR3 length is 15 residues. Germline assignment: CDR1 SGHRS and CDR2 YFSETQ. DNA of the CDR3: TGCGCCAGCAGCGAGGGGACAGGGGTCAACAATGAGCAGTTCTTC. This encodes CASSEGTGVNNEQFF.

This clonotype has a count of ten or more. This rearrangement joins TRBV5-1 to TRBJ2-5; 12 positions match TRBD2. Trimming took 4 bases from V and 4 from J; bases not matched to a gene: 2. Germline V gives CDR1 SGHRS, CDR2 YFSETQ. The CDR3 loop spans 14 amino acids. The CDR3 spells CASSKGLAGETQYF. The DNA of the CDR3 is TGCGCCAGCAGCAAGGGACTAGCGGGAGAGACCCAGTACTTC.

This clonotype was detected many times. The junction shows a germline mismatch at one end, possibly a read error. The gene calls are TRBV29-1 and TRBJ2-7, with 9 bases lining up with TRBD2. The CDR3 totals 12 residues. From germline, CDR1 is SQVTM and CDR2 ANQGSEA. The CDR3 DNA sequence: TGCAGCGCTGGGACTAGCTCCCACGAGCAGTACTTC. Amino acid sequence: CSAGTSSHEQYF.